This T cell receptor beta chain originates from a study of blood T cell repertoires in COVID-19. The method was immunoSEQ multiplex PCR; TCRdb's version includes in-frame clones alone and lacks a portion of them. The table records about 300,000 clones, 88% of them present only once. This CDR3 region has 16 residues. This sequence originates from a woman aged 25 to 45 with COVID-19, enrolled during active disease. Sequencing was carried out using peripheral blood. V usage is TRBV21-1 and J usage is TRBJ1-1; TRBD1 is taken as the D call from the table, unchecked against the DNA. TRBV21-1 is a documented pseudogene. CDR3 region: CASSPRTDRGGPEAFF. The DNA for the CDR3 is TGTGCCAGCAGCCCCCGGACCGACCGAGGGGGCCCTGAAGCTTTCTTT.